The 3 T cell receptor beta chains below were found in one sample sequenced in a study of T cell responses to AZD1222 COVID-19 vaccine (dated by TCRdb to about 2021). According to the study, the label for this sample's time point signals: about 28 days (+/-7) after the second vaccine dose. Library generation was performed with the immunoSEQ multiplex PCR assay. In TCRdb, the immuneACCESS table is reduced to in-frame sequences with V and J assigned. These tables do not hold every clone; where another copy was compared, an unresolved V gene accounts for under half, and the others remain unexplained. The sample table records about 200,000 clones; 85% to 95% of these occur just once. The leading ten clones occupy roughly 1% of the sample. Specimen: peripheral blood, collected 28 days after the second AZD1222 dose. All receptors derive from an adult who received the AZD1222 COVID-19 vaccine.

The chain joins TRBV3-1 (or the pseudogene TRBV3-2) to TRBJ2-3; maybe TRBD2 (5 bases). Germline V gene data show CDR1 as LGHDT and CDR2 as YNNKEL (reference sequence). V was clipped by 6 bases and J by 6 bases, with 13 bases between them. The CDR3 spans 13 residues. DNA for the CDR3: TGTGCCAGCAGTCAGCTCGGGGAGGATACGCAGTATTTT. This sequence encodes CASSQLGEDTQYF.

The V gene is TRBV28, the J gene TRBJ1-4; no definite D call. Germline loops: CDR1 MDHEN, CDR2 SYDVKM. V was trimmed by 2 bases and J by 0 bases, leaving 4 bases between them. The CDR3 spans 14 residues. As DNA, the CDR3 is TGTGCCAGCAGTTTAATGGCAACTAATGAAAAACTGTTTTTT. Its protein product is CASSLMATNEKLFF.

V is TRBV19 and J is TRBJ1-1, with 8 positions matching TRBD1. The V gene's germline CDR1 is LNHDA and CDR2 SQIVND (reference sequence). V gave up 7 bases and J gave up 3 bases; unmatched junction bases: 10. The CDR3 has 15 amino acids. In DNA form, the CDR3 reads TGTGCCAGTACCCGGACAGGGACGGTGGACACTGAAGCTTTCTTT. Translating it yields CASTRTGTVDTEAFF.